Here is one TCR beta chain with its context. Its antigen is unidentified. This record comes from a study of T cell repertoires in cytomegalovirus infection. TCRdb independently ran MiXCR on the reads; one entry per CDR3 protein. This table has a few hundred thousand distinct CDR3 sequences, about 39% appearing once. Germline CDR1 is MNHNY and CDR2 is SVGAGI (reference sequence). The CDR3 has 12 amino acids. V gave up 4 bases and J gave up 1 base, with 4 bases separating them. The chain combines TRBV6-6 with TRBJ1-1; D is unresolved. Here the sequenced sample was cultured PBMCs, taken from culture after CMV antigen stimulation. This sequence was found in a human donor in good health (CMV status not recorded). Some clones in this sample may be carry-over from other donors' samples. CDR3 sequence reads: CASSWRNTEAFF. CDR3 DNA: TGTGCCAGCAGTTGGAGGAACACTGAAGCTTTCTTT.